The 9 T cell receptor beta chains listed next were all sequenced from one sample in a study of PD-L1 blockade in urothelial cancer. Generated by immunoSEQ multiplex PCR, the TCRdb table keeps only in-frame clones and is missing some. The table has about 90,000 clones, 90% to 95% seen once. Here the sequenced sample was PBMCs, taken around atezolizumab (anti-PD-L1) treatment. All receptors come from a man in his fifties or sixties with urothelial cancer.

The V and J genes are TRBV6-4 and TRBJ1-2; unclear D gene. Germline CDR1 reads MRHNA; CDR2 reads SNTAGT. The CDR3 spans 13 residues. V was shortened by 11 bases and J by 0 bases, with 13 bases between the two germline ends. CDR3 nucleotide sequence: TGTGCCTCCGCGGCAGACGCTAACTATGGCTACACCTTC. The encoded protein is CASAADANYGYTF.

The rearrangement uses TRBV19 and TRBJ2-3; D may be TRBD1 (6 bases). The CDR3 runs 12 residues. CDR1 and CDR2 (germline): LNHDA, SQIVND (reference sequence). Trimming pared 7 bases from V and 5 bases from J, leaving 10 bases between. This chain's CDR3 is CASKGDVDTQYF. The CDR3 DNA reads TGTGCCAGTAAGGGGGATGTAGATACGCAGTATTTT.

V usage is TRBV27 and J usage is TRBJ2-5; 13 bases agree with TRBD2. V lost 4 bases, J lost 5 bases, and 7 bases stayed unmatched. Germline lookup yields CDR1 MNHEY and CDR2 SMNVEV (reference sequence). The CDR3 has 16 residues. DNA of the CDR3: TGTGCCAGCAGTTACGGACTAGCGGGGGCGGGGGAGACCCAGTACTTC. This translates into CASSYGLAGAGETQYF.

The chain has TRBV7-2 and TRBJ1-4; 7 bases agree with TRBD1. The V and J ends lost 5 bases and 5 bases, in that order; junction bases with no gene match: 8. This CDR3 has 15 residues. Germline V lookup: CDR1 SGHTA, CDR2 FQGNSA. The CDR3 spells CASSRETGQNEKLFF. CDR3 nucleotides: TGTGCCAGCAGCCGTGAGACAGGGCAAAATGAAAAACTGTTTTTT.

This clone is a singleton in its sample. The DNA for the CDR3 is TGTGCCAGCAGCTTCCCTGACAGGGGGGGGACAGATACGCAGTATTTT. It encodes CASSFPDRGGTDTQYF. This chain joins TRBV7-9 and TRBJ2-3, with TRBD1 identical over 9 bases. CDR3 size: 16 residues. The germline CDR1 and CDR2 sequences are SEHNR and FQNEAQ (reference sequence). The J segment lost 3 bases and the V segment lost 3 bases, leaving 7 bases of the junction unmatched. Full variable domain (rest looked up from reference TRBV7-9 and TRBJ2-3): DTGVSQNPRHKITKRGQNVTFRCDPISEHNRLYWYRQTLGQGPEFLTYFQNEAQLEKSRLLSDRFSAERPKGSFSTLEIQRTEQGDSAMYLCASSFPDRGGTDTQYFGPGTRLTVL.

The chain uses TRBV5-1 and TRBJ2-5, with a weak D call TRBD1 (6 bases). The CDR3 consists of 15 residues. Germline V gives CDR1 SGHRS, CDR2 YFSETQ. Between the trimmed V and J ends, which lost 3 bases and 5 bases, there was a span of 17 bases. This CDR3 is CASSWVGAPDETQYF. CDR3 nucleotide sequence: TGCGCCAGCAGCTGGGTGGGGGCCCCGGATGAGACCCAGTACTTC.

The chain employs TRBV4-1 and TRBJ1-1; 10 bases are a match to TRBD1. The germline CDR1 and CDR2 sequences are MGHRA and YSYEKL. The CDR3 runs to 15 residues. V trimming: 2 bases; J trimming: 3 bases; junction bases outside the gene matches: 3. CDR3 region: CASSQKGTGDTEAFF. CDR3 DNA sequence: TGCGCCAGCAGCCAAAAAGGGACAGGGGACACTGAAGCTTTCTTT.

This chain connects TRBV11-2 to TRBJ1-6, with D possibly TRBD1 on 5 matching bases. The germline V and J ends were trimmed by 5 bases and 7 bases, with 15 bases remaining between them. Germline V gene sequence: CDR1 SGHAT, CDR2 FQNNGV. The CDR3 is 15 amino acids. DNA for the CDR3: TGTGCCAGCAGCGCAACAGGCCTTAGCAATTCACCCCTCCACTTT. Translating it yields CASSATGLSNSPLHF.

J is TRBJ2-5 and V is TRBV4-2; 12 nucleotides line up with TRBD2. There are 18 residues in the CDR3. The J segment lost 1 base and the V segment lost 0 bases, leaving 6 bases of the junction unmatched. Germline-derived CDR1 and CDR2 are LGHNA and YNFKEQ. CDR3 bases: TGTGCCAGCAGCCAAGAAGAACTAGCGGGGGGACCCCAAGAGACCCAGTACTTC. As protein: CASSQEELAGGPQETQYF.